Sequencing of this TCR beta chain was carried out in a study of blood T cell repertoires in COVID-19 (dated by TCRdb to the early 2020s). Study-wide context: Samples covering the acute and convalescent phases of COVID-19 were provided by collaborators in the United States, Italy and Spain. The material from the prospective study consisted of cDNA or gDNA derived from T cells, B-cell-depleted T cells, or PBMCs. Subjects who had been exposed to COVID-19, were actively infected with it, or had recovered from it provided the deeply sampled blood TCRbeta repertoires that made up the dataset. A freely available public database, intended as a resource for researchers studying the immune response to SARS-CoV-2, is where the repertoires were released. Samples came from the ongoing ImmuneRACE study (first 160 participants) plus 1,254 subjects from 6 global collaborators. Sample metadata almost always included a de-identified subject ID, COVID-19 status, age in years and sex. HLA class I and class II types, where available, came from metadata supplied by the sample provider rather than from assay-based typing. Study-wide findings and limitations: Clinical and demographic metadata were provided uncurated, with the amount varying by source and participant.

The CDR3 spans 17 residues, from the cysteine through the phenylalanine. The only DNA kept is the CDR3, 51 bases in frame from the first base. A distance of 18 bases separates the germline ends of V and J, which lose 2 bases and 2 bases respectively. For CDR1 and CDR2, the germline V gene lists MGHRA and YSYEKL. TCRbeta CDR3 regions were amplified from genomic DNA using the immunoSEQ Assay, a bias-controlled multiplex PCR. Per the authors' processing: The number of nucleated cells in each sample was estimated from the amplification of reference gene primers within the assay. To quantify the absolute abundance of each unique TCRbeta CDR3 rearrangement, sequence reads were collapsed and filtered. Productive Simpson clonality was computed per sample as the square root of Simpson's diversity index over productive rearrangements. Held by TCRdb, this immuneACCESS table contains in-frame sequences only and omits some clones. Under half of the omission traces to an unresolved V gene where checked; the cause of the rest is unknown. V, J and clone size are taken as reported in that table, and D and trimming were inferred from the DNA itself. This sample gives about 89,000 clones in total; about 87% of them show up just once. Jointly, the top ten make up about 0.51% of the sample.

The collaborating institutions used their own protocols to collect whole blood in K2EDTA tubes. Collaborator samples were shipped for TCRbeta analysis as frozen whole blood, isolated PBMCs, or DNA extracted from either sample type. Regarding this clone: The antigen it recognizes is unknown. No base qualities exist here, and no much larger clone lies one base off it.

The sequence joins TRBV4-1 to TRBJ1-2; TRBD1 is possibly the D segment (6 matching bases). The source of this sequence is a man aged 60-69 years with acute or convalescent COVID-19. The specimen was peripheral blood. The bases read TGCGCCAGCAGCCAACCACAGGGTTTGGAGGCGAACTATGGCTACACCTTC. It encodes CASSQPQGLEANYGYTF.